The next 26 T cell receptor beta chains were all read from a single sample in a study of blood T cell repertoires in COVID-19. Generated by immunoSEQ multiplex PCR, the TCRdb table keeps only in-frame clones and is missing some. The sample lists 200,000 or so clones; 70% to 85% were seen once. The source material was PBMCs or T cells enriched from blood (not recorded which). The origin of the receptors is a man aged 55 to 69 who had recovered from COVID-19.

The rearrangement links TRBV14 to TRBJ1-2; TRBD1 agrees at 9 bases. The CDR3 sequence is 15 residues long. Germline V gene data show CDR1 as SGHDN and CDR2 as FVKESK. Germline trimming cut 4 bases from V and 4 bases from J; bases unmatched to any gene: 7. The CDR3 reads CASSLQLTGGYGYTF. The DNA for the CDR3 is TGTGCCAGCAGCCTACAGCTGACAGGGGGCTATGGCTACACCTTC.

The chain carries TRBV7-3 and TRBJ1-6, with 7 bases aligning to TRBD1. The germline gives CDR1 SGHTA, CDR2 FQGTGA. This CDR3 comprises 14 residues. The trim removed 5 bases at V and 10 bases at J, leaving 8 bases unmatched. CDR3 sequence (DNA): TGTGCCAGCAGCGCGACAGGGACGGGATCACCCCTCCACTTT. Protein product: CASSATGTGSPLHF.

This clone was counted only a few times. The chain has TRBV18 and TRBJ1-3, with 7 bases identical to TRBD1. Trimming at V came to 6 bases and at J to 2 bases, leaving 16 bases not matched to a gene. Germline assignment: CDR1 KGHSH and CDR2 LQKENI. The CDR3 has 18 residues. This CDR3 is CASSIQTPTQGAGNTIYF. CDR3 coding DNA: TGTGCCAGCTCCATCCAAACCCCTACGCAGGGGGCTGGAAACACCATATATTTT.

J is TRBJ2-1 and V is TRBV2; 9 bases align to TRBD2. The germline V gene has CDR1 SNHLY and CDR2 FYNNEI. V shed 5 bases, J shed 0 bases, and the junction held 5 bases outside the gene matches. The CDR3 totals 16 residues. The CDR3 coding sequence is TGTGCCAGCAGTTTTGCGGGGGGGCACTCCTACAATGAGCAGTTCTTC. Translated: CASSFAGGHSYNEQFF.

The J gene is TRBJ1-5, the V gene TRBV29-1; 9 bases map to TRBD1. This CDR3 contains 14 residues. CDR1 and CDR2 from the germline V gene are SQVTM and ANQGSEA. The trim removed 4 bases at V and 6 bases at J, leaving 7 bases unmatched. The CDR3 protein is CSVAPQGAGQPQHF. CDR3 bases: TGCAGCGTTGCCCCACAGGGGGCAGGTCAGCCCCAGCATTTT.

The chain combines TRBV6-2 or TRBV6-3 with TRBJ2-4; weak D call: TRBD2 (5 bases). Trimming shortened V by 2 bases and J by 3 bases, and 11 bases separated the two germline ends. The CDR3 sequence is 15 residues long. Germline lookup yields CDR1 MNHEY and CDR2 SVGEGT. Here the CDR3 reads CASSYPRGNKNIQYF. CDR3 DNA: TGTGCCAGCAGTTACCCCCGGGGAAACAAAAACATTCAGTACTTC.

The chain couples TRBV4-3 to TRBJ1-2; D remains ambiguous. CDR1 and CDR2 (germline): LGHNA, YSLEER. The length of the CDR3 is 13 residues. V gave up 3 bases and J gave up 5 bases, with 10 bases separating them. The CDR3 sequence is CASSQQAWYGYTF. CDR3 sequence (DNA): TGCGCCAGCAGCCAGCAGGCCTGGTATGGCTACACCTTC.

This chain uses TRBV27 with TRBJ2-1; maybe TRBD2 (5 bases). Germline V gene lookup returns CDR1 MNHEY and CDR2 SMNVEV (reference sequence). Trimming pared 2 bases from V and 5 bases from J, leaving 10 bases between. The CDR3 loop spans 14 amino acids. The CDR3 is CASSLGGLNNEQFF. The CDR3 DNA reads TGTGCCAGCAGTTTAGGAGGACTGAACAATGAGCAGTTCTTC.

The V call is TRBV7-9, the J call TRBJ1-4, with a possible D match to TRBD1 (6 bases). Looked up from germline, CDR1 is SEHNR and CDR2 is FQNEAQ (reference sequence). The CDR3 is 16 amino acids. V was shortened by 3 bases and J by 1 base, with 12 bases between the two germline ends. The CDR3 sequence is CASSFAGGRTNEKLFF. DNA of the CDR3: TGTGCCAGCAGCTTTGCGGGGGGCAGAACTAATGAAAAACTGTTTTTT.

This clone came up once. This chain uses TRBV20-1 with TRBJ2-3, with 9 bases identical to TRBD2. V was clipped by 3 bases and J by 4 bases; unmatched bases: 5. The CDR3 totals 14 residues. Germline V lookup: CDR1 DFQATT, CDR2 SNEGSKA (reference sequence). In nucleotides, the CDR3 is TGCAGTGCTAGTTGGACTAGCGACCCAGATACGCAGTATTTT. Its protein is CSASWTSDPDTQYF.

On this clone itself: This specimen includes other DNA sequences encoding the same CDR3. As DNA, the CDR3 is TGCGCCAGCAGCCCGGACACCTATGGCTACACCTTC. Amino acids: CASSPDTYGYTF. This chain connects TRBV5-1 to TRBJ1-2, with D possibly matching TRBD1 (5 bases). Germline CDR1 reads SGHRS; CDR2 reads YFSETQ. There are 12 residues in the CDR3. Trimming left V 4 bases short and J 4 bases short, with 8 bases between.

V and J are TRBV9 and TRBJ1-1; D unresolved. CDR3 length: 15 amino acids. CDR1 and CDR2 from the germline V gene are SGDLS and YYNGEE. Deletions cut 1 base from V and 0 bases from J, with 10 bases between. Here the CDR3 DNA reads TGTGCCAGCAGCGTAAATGGCCAAGTGAACACTGAAGCTTTCTTT. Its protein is CASSVNGQVNTEAFF. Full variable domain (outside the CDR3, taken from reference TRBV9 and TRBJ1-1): DSGVTQTPKHLITATGQRVTLRCSPRSGDLSVYWYQQSLDQGLQFLIQYYNGEERAKGNILERFSAQQFPDLHSELNLSSLELGDSALYFCASSVNGQVNTEAFFGQGTRLTVV.

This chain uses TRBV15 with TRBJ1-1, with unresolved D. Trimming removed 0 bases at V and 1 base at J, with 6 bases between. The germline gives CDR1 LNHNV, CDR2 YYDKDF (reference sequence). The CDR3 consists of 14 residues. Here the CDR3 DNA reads TGTGCCACCAGCAGAGATAGGAGGAACACTGAAGCTTTCTTT. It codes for CATSRDRRNTEAFF.

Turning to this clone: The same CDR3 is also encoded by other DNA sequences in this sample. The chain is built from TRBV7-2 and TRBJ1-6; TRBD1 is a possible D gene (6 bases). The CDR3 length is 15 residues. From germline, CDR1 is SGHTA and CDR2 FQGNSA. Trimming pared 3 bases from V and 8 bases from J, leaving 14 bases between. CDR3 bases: TGTGCCAGCAGCTTGGGGGCAGGGATGGATTCACCCCTCCACTTT. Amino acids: CASSLGAGMDSPLHF.

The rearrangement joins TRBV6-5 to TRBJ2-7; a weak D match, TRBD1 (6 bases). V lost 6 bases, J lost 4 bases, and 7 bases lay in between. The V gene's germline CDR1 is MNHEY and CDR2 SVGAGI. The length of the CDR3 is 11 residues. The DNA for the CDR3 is TGTGCCAGCAGACAGGGTTACGAGCAGTACTTC. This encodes CASRQGYEQYF.

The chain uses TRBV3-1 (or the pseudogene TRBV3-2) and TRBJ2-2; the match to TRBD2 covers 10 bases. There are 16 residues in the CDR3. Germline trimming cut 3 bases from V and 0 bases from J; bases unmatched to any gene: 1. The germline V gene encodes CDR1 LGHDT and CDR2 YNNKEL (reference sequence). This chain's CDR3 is CASSHLAGANTGELFF. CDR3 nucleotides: TGTGCCAGCAGCCATCTAGCGGGGGCGAACACCGGGGAGCTGTTTTTT.

DNA for the CDR3: TGTGCCAGCTCACCACAGGGGGCCTTTGGAAACACCATATATTTT. This gives the protein CASSPQGAFGNTIYF. The V gene is TRBV18, the J gene TRBJ1-3; TRBD1 matches at 7 bases. This CDR3 has 15 residues. Germline V gene data show CDR1 as KGHSH and CDR2 as LQKENI. After removal of 1 base from V and 3 bases from J, the junction contained 3 bases not matched to a gene.

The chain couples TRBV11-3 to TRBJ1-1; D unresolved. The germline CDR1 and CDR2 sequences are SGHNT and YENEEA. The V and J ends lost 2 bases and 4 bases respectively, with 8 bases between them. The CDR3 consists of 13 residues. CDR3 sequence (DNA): TGTGCCAGCAGCTTACGGGTTGGCACTGAAGCTTTCTTT. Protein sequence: CASSLRVGTEAFF.

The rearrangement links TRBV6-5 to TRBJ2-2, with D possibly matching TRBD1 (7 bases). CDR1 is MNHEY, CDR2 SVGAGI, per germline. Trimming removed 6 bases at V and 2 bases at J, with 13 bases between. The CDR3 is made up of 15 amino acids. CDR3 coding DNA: TGTGCCAGCAGCCGCGGGACAGATAACACCGGGGAGCTGTTTTTT. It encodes CASSRGTDNTGELFF.

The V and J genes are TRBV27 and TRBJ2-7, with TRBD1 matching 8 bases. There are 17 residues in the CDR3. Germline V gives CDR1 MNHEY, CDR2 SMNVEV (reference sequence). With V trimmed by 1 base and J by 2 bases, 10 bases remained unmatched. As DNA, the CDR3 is TGTGCCAGCAGTTTATTGGTTGTAGGGGACAGGCCCTACGAGCAGTACTTC. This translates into CASSLLVVGDRPYEQYF.

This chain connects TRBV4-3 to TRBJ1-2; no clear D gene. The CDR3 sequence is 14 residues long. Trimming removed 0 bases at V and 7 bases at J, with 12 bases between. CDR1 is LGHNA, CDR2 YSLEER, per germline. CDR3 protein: CASSQEFGVSGYTF. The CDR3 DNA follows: TGCGCCAGCAGCCAAGAGTTCGGGGTGTCTGGCTACACCTTC.

CDR3 bases: TGTGCCACCAGTGATTTCCCCGGGACAGGGCCTTTTTTTTACGACAGGGATTCACCCCTCCACTTT. Its protein product is CATSDFPGTGPFFYDRDSPLHF. The chain recombines TRBV24-1 with TRBJ1-6; TRBD1 matches at 9 bases. CDR1 is KGHDR, CDR2 SFDVKD, per germline. CDR3 length: 22 amino acids. The V segment lost 1 base and the J segment 8 bases; nucleotides outside the gene matches: 23.

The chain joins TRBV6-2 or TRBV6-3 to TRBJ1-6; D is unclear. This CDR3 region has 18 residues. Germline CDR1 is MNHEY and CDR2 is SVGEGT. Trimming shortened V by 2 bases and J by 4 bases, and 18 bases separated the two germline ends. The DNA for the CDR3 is TGTGCCAGCAGTTACGGTGGCAGCAAGACACAATATAATTCACCCCTCCACTTT. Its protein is CASSYGGSKTQYNSPLHF.

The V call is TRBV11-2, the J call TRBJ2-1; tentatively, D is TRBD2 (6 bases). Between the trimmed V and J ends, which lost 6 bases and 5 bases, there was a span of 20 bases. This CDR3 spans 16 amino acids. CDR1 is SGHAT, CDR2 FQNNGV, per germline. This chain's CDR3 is CASRGWRGAGNNEQFF. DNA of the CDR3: TGTGCCAGCAGGGGTTGGAGGGGTGCAGGCAACAATGAGCAGTTCTTC.

The DNA of the CDR3 is TGTGCCAGTAGCCAACAATGGGGCAGCCAGCGGGCCCAGTACTTC. Its protein is CASSQQWGSQRAQYF. This chain links TRBV19 with TRBJ2-5; a weak D match, TRBD2 (6 bases). The ends were cut back, 6 bases at V and 9 bases at J, with 23 bases in the middle. CDR1 is LNHDA, CDR2 SQIVND, per germline (reference sequence). The CDR3 totals 15 residues.

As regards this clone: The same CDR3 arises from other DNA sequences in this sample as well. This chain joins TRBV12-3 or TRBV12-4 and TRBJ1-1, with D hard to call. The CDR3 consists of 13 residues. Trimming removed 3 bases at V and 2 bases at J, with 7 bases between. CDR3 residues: CASSFSLNTEAFF. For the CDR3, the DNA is TGTGCCAGCAGTTTCTCCTTAAACACTGAAGCTTTCTTT.